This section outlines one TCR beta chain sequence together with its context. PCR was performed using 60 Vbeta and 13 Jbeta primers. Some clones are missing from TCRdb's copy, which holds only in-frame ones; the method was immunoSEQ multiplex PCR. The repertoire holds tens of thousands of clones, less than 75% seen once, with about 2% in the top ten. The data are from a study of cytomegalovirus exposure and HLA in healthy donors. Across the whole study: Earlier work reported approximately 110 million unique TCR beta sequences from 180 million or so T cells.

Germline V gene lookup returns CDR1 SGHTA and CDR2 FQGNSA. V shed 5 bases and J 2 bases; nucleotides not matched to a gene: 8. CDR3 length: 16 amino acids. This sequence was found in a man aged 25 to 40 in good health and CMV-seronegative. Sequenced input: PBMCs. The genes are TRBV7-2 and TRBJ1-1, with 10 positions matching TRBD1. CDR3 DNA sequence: TGTGCCAGCAGCCCGAGACAGGGGGCTCGTAACACTGAAGCTTTCTTT. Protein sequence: CASSPRQGARNTEAFF.